The TCR beta chain described here comes from a study of blood T cell repertoires in COVID-19. Sequenced by immunoSEQ multiplex PCR; TCRdb stores in-frame clones only, minus some. The profile covers fewer than 75,000 clones, with about 89% appearing a single time and around 6.9% taken by the ten largest. The sample taken for sequencing was peripheral blood. The receptor comes from a man in his 60s with active or convalescent COVID-19.

The CDR3 reads CASSPEGGLAHEQFF. In DNA form, the CDR3 reads TGTGCCAGCAGCCCGGAGGGGGGACTAGCCCATGAGCAGTTCTTC. V usage is TRBV9 and J usage is TRBJ2-1; the match to TRBD2 covers 9 bases. V dropped 4 bases and J dropped 8; count of bases not matched to a gene: 10. The CDR3 sequence is 15 residues long. Per germline, CDR1 SGDLS and CDR2 YYNGEE.